One T cell receptor (beta chain) is described in this entry. TCRdb's copy holds only in-frame clones and misses some; the assay was immunoSEQ multiplex PCR. The table lists 250,000 to 350,000 clones, roughly 89% of them singletons, with around 0.84% in the top ten. The sample comes from a study of blood T cell repertoires in COVID-19. Overall study: Samples of COVID-19 (acute and convalescent) were obtained from the United States, Italy and Spain. Nucleic acid was either cDNA or gDNA, and it came from T cells, B-cell-depleted T cells, or PBMCs.

Germline CDR1 GTSNPN, CDR2 SVGIG (reference sequence). The CDR3 covers 14 residues. V was clipped by 3 bases and J by 5 bases, with 14 bases between them. The TCR originated in a man aged 30-40 years with acute or convalescent COVID-19. This sequence joins TRBV30 and TRBJ1-5, with D maybe TRBD1 (6 bases). The sequencing input was peripheral blood. The CDR3 here is CAWSNRAAHQPQHF. The CDR3 bases are TGTGCCTGGAGCAACAGGGCCGCTCATCAGCCCCAGCATTTT.